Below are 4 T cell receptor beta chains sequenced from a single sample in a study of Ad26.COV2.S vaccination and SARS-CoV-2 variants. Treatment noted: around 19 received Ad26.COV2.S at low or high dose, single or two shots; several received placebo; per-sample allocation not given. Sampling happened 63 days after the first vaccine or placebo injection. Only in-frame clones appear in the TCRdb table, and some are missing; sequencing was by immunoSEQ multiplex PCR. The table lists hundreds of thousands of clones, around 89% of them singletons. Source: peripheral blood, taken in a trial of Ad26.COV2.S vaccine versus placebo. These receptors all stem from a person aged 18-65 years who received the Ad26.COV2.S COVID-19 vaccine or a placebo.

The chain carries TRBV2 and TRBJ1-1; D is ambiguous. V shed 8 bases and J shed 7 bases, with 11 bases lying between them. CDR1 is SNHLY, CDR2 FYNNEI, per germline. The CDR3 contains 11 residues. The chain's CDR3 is CASGGNGEAFF. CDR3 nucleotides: TGTGCCAGCGGTGGGAACGGTGAAGCTTTCTTT.

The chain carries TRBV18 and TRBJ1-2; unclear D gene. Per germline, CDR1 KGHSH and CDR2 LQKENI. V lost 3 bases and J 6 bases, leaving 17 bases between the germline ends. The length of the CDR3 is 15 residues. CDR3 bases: TGTGCCAGCTCACCTGGCCCAATAAGGGCTGATGGCTACACCTTC. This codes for CASSPGPIRADGYTF.

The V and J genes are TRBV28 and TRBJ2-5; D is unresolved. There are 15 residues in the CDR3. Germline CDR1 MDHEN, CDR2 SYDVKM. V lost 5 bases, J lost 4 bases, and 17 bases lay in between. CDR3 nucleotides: TGTGCCAGCAGTCTCCCAGATGTGAGCCGAGAGACCCAGTACTTC. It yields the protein CASSLPDVSRETQYF.

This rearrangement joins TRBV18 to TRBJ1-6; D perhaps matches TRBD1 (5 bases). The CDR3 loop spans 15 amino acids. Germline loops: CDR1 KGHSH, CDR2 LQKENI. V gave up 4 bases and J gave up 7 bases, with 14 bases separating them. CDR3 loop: CASSRGPGGNSPLHF. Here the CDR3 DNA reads TGTGCCAGCTCACGTGGGCCTGGGGGGAATTCACCCCTCCACTTT.